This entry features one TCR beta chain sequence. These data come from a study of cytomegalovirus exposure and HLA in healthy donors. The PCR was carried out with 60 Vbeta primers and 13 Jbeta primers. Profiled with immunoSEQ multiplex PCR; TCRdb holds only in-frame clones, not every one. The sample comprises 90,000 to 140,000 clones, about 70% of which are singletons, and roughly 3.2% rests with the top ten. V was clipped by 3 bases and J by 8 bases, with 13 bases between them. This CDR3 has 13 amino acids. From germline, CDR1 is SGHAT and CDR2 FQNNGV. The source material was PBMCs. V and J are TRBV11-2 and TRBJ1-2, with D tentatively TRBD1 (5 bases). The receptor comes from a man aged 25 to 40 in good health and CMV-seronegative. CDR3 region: CASSFWDGAGYTF. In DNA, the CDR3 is TGTGCCAGCAGCTTTTGGGATGGGGCCGGCTACACCTTC.